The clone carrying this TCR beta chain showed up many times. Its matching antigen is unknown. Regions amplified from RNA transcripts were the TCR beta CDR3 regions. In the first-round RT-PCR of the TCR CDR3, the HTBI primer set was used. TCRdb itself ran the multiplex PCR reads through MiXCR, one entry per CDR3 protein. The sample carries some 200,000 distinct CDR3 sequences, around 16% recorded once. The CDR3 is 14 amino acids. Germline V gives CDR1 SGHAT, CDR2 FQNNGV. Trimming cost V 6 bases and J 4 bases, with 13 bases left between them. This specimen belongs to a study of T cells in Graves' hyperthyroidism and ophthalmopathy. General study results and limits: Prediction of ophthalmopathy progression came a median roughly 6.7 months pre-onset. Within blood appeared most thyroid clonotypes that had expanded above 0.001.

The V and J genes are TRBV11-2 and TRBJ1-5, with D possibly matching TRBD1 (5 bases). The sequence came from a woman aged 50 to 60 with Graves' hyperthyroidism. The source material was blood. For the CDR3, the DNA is TGTGCCAGCAGATCCACAGGCGGGAATCAGCCCCAGCATTTT. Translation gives CASRSTGGNQPQHF.